This TCR beta chain came from a study of human T cells and chemical hapten exposure (dated by TCRdb to the early 2020s). Background on the whole study: For sensitization, 2% DPC in acetone was applied to a roughly 2 cm by roughly 2 cm area of upper inner arm skin. Throughout the approximately 24-week study period, patients were also given weekly therapeutic DPC doses on the scalp. Blood for TCR sequencing was provided by twenty-nine alopecia patients at one to four time points (pre-sensitization, 2, 6 and 24 weeks). Patient blood was sampled pre-sensitization (week 0) and at 2, 6 and about 24 weeks after DPC sensitization. The study tracked peripheral blood TCR repertoire changes in vivo during primary and secondary sensitization to the hapten diphenylcyclopropenone (DPC) in alopecia patients. Patch testing was done on the upper back using Finn chambers containing 0.01% DPC, and results were scored after 6 days according to International Contact Dermatitis Research Group standards. Libraries were combined into a pool for sequencing, and differences in TCR yield between samples came mainly from small differences in library volumes within the pool. Alopecia areata with under or over 50% scalp involvement, alopecia totalis and alopecia universalis were represented in the patient cohort, which was mostly female. Results and caveats for the whole study, not just this receptor: Patch test score correlated positively with the number of PT1 expanded TCRs, reaching significance at thresholds 8, 16 and 32 but not at 4. Because every patient had alopecia, a presumed autoimmune disease, the patients' immune response might differ from that of healthy individuals. Compared with pre-sensitization or healthy control sets, expanded TCRs formed significantly more large CDR3 similarity clusters, which is consistent with antigen-driven responses. After repeated subsampling, changes were observed in the strength of the expansion versus patch-test correlation and in the threshold at which the correlation became significant. DPC sensitization did not change how many TCRs were above 1 in 1000 frequency, and no evidence was found of alterations in global repertoire structure.

The time point label for this specimen denotes: pre-sensitization, week 0. The sample's treatment or condition label, in plain terms: therapeutic diphenylcyclopropenone sensitization with weekly scalp DPC. Blood at each patch-test visit was drawn before the patch test was applied. To be eligible, patients had to be aged 18 to 70, diagnosed with alopecia and judged suitable for DPC therapy, while pregnant patients were excluded. Unfractionated whole blood was collected in Tempus Blood RNA tubes, and total RNA was extracted from that blood. The library was prepared using RACE. Data came from a NextSeq 500. Library preparation attached unique molecular identifiers to individual cDNA molecules for quantitative, reproducible TCR counting. From each blood RNA sample, both TCR alpha and TCR beta chains were sequenced. The published analysis was carried out like this. Samples had a median of roughly 91,000 TCRs, with a range from roughly 23,224 to 700,000. V, J and CDR3 annotation of the TCR reads was carried out using the Decombinator software suite. For PS versus PT1 abundance plots, all samples were subsampled to the same number of TCRs (28,000). Expanded TCRs were defined as absent before sensitization and observed at least eight times at the 2-week time point. TCRdb's own reprocessing of the public reads used fastp at Q25 and MiXCR and kept productive beta chains. All rows with the same CDR3 protein become a single entry with the most common DNA and genes. TCRdb, not the authors, supplied the V and J calls. The table for this sample lists about 380,000 distinct CDR3 sequences; approximately 5.1% of them were counted only once. In total, the top ten clones hold just over 2.5% of the sample.

On this clonotype: The target of this receptor is not known. This may arise from a read error, as a much more abundant clone is one base away. Likely a read error: the CDR3 ends without its conserved phenylalanine or tryptophan.

The CDR3 length equals 13 residues, ends included. The CDR3 DNA has 39 bases and is translated from base 1. Trimming costs V 6 bases and J 4 bases, and their ends lie 15 bases apart. Per the germline V gene, SQVTM is the CDR1 and ANQGSEA is the CDR2. The specimen comprised whole blood, sampled in connection with sensitization to the hapten diphenylcyclopropenone (DPC). This clonotype was sampled from a woman between 50 and 59 years old with alopecia areata. Some clones in this sample may be carry-over from other donors' samples. The chain is encoded by TRBV29-1 joined to TRBJ1-1, and TRBD1 may be the D gene, going by 6 matching bases. The CDR3 protein: CSVLNRDATEAFL. The DNA sequence is TGCAGCGTCCTCAACAGGGATGCCACTGAAGCTTTCCTT.